Presented here are 9 T cell receptor beta chains from one specimen sequenced in a study of blood T cell repertoires in COVID-19. TCRdb's table, derived via immunoSEQ multiplex PCR, lists solely in-frame clones and lacks some. This sample carries around 320,000 clones, approximately 85% of them seen once, and the ten largest clones take around 6.9%. Sequenced input: peripheral blood. The receptors were gathered from a human donor in a cohort sampled during active COVID-19.

The chain has TRBV6-1 and TRBJ2-2, with D unclear. V was pared by 1 base and J by 0 bases, with 6 bases between. This CDR3 region has 15 residues. Germline V CDR1 and CDR2: MNHNS, SASEGT. The CDR3 bases are TGTGCCAGCAGTGAAGTAACGGCGAACACCGGGGAGCTGTTTTTT. It codes for CASSEVTANTGELFF.

J is TRBJ2-1 and V is TRBV18, with unresolved D. CDR3 length: 13 residues. CDR1 and CDR2 (germline): KGHSH, LQKENI. V was trimmed by 3 bases and J by 5 bases, leaving 8 bases between them. The DNA of the CDR3 is TGTGCCAGCTCACCCCAGGTTGACAATGAGCAGTTCTTC. Amino acid sequence: CASSPQVDNEQFF.

This chain joins TRBV7-8 and TRBJ1-1, with 7 bases identical to TRBD1. This CDR3 has 13 residues. Germline assignment: CDR1 SGHVS and CDR2 FQNEAQ. V was pared by 5 bases and J by 10 bases, with 10 bases of the junction left unmatched. CDR3 sequence: CASSRNGQARAFF. DNA for the CDR3: TGTGCCAGCAGCCGAAACGGACAGGCCCGAGCTTTCTTT.

The chain has TRBV9 and TRBJ2-1; possible D gene TRBD1, 6 bases. V was shortened by 3 bases and J by 8 bases, with 15 bases between the two germline ends. Germline V CDR1 and CDR2: SGDLS, YYNGEE. This CDR3 comprises 14 residues. CDR3 amino acids: CASSGGGLADEQFF. CDR3 bases: TGTGCCAGCAGCGGAGGGGGTCTGGCGGATGAGCAGTTCTTC.

The V call is TRBV15, the J call TRBJ2-1, with 8 bases that match TRBD2. The CDR3 has 16 amino acids. CDR1 is LNHNV, CDR2 YYDKDF, per germline (reference sequence). With 1 base clipped from V and 4 bases from J, the junction kept 6 bases outside the gene matches. In DNA, the CDR3 is TGTGCCACCAGCAGAGTGGCGCGGGGGGTTTACAATGAGCAGTTCTTC. The encoded protein is CATSRVARGVYNEQFF.

This clone was seen a few times. The V gene is TRBV3-1 (or the pseudogene TRBV3-2), the J gene TRBJ2-7, with D maybe TRBD2 (5 bases). This CDR3 is built from 14 residues. Germline CDR1 is LGHDT and CDR2 is YNNKEL (reference sequence). Trimming stripped 2 bases from V and 7 bases from J, with 15 bases between. The CDR3 loop is CASSQSPTMQEQYF. CDR3 in DNA: TGTGCCAGCAGCCAAAGTCCGACTATGCAGGAGCAGTACTTC.

V and J are TRBV7-9 and TRBJ1-2, with D perhaps TRBD1 (5 bases). From germline, CDR1 is SEHNR and CDR2 FQNEAQ (reference sequence). The CDR3 extends over 14 amino acids. V was shortened by 8 bases and J by 4 bases, with 17 bases between the two germline ends. For the CDR3, the DNA is TGTGCCAGCGTCAGGGTTAATGTCCTCTATGGCTACACCTTC. Translating it yields CASVRVNVLYGYTF.

The chain has TRBV10-3 and TRBJ2-1, with a weak D call TRBD2 (6 bases). Trimming pared 8 bases from V and 4 bases from J, leaving 18 bases between. Germline CDR1 reads ENHRY; CDR2 reads SYGVKD. The CDR3 covers 15 residues. CDR3 region: CAIGFPGGEYNEQFF. The CDR3 region has the DNA TGTGCCATCGGCTTTCCCGGCGGGGAGTACAATGAGCAGTTCTTC.

The chain has TRBV10-3 and TRBJ1-1, with 7 bases matching TRBD1. CDR1 is ENHRY and CDR2 is SYGVKD in the germline V gene. CDR3 size: 19 residues. Unmatched junction bases numbered 20, after V lost 2 bases and J lost 5 bases. As DNA, the CDR3 is TGTGCCATCAGTGAGCCAGAAGGGGTTAGGGGGCTGCCGGAAACTGAAGCTTTCTTT. Amino acid sequence: CAISEPEGVRGLPETEAFF.